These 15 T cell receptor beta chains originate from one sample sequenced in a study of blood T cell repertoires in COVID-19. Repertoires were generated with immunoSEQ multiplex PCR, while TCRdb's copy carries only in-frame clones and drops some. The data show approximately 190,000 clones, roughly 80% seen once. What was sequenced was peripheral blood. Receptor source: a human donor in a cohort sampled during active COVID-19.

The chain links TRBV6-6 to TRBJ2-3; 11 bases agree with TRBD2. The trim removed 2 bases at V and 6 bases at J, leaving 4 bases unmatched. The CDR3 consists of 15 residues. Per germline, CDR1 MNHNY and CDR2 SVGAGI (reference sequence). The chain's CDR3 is CASSYTSGGWDTQYF. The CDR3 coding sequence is TGTGCCAGCAGTTACACTAGCGGGGGATGGGATACGCAGTATTTT.

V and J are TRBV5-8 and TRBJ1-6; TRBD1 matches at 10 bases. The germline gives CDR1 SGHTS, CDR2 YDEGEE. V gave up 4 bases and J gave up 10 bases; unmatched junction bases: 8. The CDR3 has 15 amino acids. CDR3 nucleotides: TGTGCCAGCAGCACCGGGACAGGGGCTTCCTCACCCCTCCACTTT. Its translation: CASSTGTGASSPLHF.

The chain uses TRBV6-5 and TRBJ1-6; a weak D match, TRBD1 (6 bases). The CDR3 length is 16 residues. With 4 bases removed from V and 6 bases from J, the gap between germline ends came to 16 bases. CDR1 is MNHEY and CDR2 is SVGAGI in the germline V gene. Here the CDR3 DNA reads TGTGCCAGCAGTTCCGTGAGGGGGAGCCTTAATTCACCCCTCCACTTT. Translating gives CASSSVRGSLNSPLHF.

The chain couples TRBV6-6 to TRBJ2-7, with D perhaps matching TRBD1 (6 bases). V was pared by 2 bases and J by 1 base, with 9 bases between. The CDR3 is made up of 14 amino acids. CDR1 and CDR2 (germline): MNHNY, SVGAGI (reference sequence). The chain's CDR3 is CASSYQDSSYEQYV. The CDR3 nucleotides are TGTGCCAGCAGTTACCAGGACAGTTCCTACGAGCAGTACGTC.

The CDR3 here is CASSLSSTETQYF. The CDR3 nucleotides read TGTGCCAGCAGTCTGAGTTCTACAGAGACCCAGTACTTC. The V gene is TRBV7-3, the J gene TRBJ2-5; no firm D call. Germline V gives CDR1 SGHTA, CDR2 FQGTGA. CDR3 length equals 13 residues. Trimming took off 6 bases at V and 4 bases at J, with 12 bases between the two ends.

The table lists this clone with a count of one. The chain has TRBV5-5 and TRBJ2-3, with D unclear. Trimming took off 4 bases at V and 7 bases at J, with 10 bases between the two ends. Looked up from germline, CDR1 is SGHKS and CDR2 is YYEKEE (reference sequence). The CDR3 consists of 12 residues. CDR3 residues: CASSKNDNTQYF. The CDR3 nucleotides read TGTGCCAGCAGCAAGAATGACAATACGCAGTATTTT.

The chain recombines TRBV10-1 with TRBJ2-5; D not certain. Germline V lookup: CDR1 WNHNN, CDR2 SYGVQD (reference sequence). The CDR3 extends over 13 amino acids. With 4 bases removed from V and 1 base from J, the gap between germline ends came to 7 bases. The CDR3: CASSAQFQETQYF. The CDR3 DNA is TGCGCCAGCAGTGCCCAGTTCCAAGAGACCCAGTACTTC.

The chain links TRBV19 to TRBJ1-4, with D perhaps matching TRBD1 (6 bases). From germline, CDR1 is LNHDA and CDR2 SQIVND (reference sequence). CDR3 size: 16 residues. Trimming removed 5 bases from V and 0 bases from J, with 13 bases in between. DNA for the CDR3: TGTGCCAGTAGTCCGAGAAACAGGGCAACTAATGAAAAACTGTTTTTT. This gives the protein CASSPRNRATNEKLFF.

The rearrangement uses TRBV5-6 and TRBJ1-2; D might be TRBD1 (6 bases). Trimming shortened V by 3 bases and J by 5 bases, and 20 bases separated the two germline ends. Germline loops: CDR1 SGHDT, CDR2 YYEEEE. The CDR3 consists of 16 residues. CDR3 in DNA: TGTGCCAGCAGCTGGGGCCCGGGACAAGACCTGTATGGCTACACCTTC. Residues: CASSWGPGQDLYGYTF.

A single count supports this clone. CDR3 sequence reads: CASSPGLRDTQYF. The CDR3, as DNA: TGTGCCAGCAGTCCGGGACTTAGAGATACGCAGTATTTT. J is TRBJ2-3 and V is TRBV3-1 (or the pseudogene TRBV3-2), with D possibly TRBD2 on 6 matching bases. CDR3 length equals 13 residues. V dropped 6 bases and J dropped 5 bases, with 12 bases sitting between them. Germline lookup yields CDR1 LGHDT and CDR2 YNNKEL (reference sequence).

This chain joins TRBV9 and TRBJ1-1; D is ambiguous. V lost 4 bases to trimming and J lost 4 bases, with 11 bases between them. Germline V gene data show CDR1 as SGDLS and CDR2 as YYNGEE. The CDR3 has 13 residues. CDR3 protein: CASSPLRATEAFF. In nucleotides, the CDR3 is TGTGCCAGCAGCCCTCTGCGGGCCACTGAAGCTTTCTTT.

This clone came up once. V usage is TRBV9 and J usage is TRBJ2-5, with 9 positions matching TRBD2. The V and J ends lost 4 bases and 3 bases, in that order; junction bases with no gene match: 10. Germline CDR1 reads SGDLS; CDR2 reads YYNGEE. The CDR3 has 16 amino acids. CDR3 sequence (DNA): TGTGCCAGCAGCCCCCCAAGGGCTAGCGGGAAAGAGACCCAGTACTTC. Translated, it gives CASSPPRASGKETQYF. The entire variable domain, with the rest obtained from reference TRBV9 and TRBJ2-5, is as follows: DSGVTQTPKHLITATGQRVTLRCSPRSGDLSVYWYQQSLDQGLQFLIQYYNGEERAKGNILERFSAQQFPDLHSELNLSSLELGDSALYFCASSPPRASGKETQYFGPGTRLLVL.

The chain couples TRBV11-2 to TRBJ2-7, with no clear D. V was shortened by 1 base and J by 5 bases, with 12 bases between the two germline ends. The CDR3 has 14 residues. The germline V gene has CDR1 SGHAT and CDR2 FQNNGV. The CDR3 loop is CASSLVGRSDEQYV. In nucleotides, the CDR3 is TGTGCCAGCAGCTTAGTAGGCAGGTCCGACGAGCAGTACGTC.

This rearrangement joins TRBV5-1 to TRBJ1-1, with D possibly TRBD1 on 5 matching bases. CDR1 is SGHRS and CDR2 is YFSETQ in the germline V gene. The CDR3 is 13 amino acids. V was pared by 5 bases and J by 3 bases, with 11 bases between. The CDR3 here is CASSNQGDTEAFF. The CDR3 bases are TGCGCCAGCAGTAACCAGGGTGACACTGAAGCTTTCTTT.

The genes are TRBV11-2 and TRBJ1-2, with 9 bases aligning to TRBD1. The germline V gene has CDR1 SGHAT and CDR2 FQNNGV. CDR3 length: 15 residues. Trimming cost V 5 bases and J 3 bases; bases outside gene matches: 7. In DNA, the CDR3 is TGTGCCAGCAGCCCCGGGACAGGGACATACTATGGCTACACCTTC. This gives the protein CASSPGTGTYYGYTF.